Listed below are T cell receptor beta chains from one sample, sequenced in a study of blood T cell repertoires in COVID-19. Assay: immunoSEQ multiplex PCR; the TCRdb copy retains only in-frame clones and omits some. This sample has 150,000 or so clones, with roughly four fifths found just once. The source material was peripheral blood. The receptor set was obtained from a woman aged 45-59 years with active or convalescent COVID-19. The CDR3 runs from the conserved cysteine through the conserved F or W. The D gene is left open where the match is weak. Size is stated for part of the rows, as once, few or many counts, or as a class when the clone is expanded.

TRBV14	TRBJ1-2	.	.	TGTGCCAGCAGCCAAGATGGAAAGAGGGCGGCTAACTATGGCTACACCTTC	CASSQDGKRAANYGYTF
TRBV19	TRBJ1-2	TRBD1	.	TGTGCCAGTCGCCGGGACAGGGACCTTTATGGCTACACCTTC	CASRRDRDLYGYTF
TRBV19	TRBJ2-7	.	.	TGTGCCAGTAGTAAACAGGGACGGGAGCAGTACTTC	CASSKQGREQYF
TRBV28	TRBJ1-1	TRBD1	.	TGTGCCAGCGGTTCTTCCCCGACAGGGAGGAACACTGAAGCTTTCTTT	CASGSSPTGRNTEAFF
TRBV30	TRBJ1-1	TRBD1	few	TGTGCCGGGGACAGGACCCAGACTGAAGCTTTCTTT	CAGDRTQTEAFF
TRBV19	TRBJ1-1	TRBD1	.	TGTGCCAGTAGGAGACAGGGATTTGCGATGAACACTGAAGCTTTCTTT	CASRRQGFAMNTEAFF
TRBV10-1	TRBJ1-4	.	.	TGCGCCAGCAGTGTGAACAGGGAAGCCCGCTTAGAGGGTGAAAAACTGTTTTTT	CASSVNREARLEGEKLFF
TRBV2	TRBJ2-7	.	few	TGTGCCAGCGGCAGAGACAGGTCCTCCTACGAGCAGTACTTC	CASGRDRSSYEQYF
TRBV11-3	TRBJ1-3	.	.	TGTGCCAGCAGCTTGGGCCCAGGCAGGGCCGGCTCTGGAAACACCATATATTTT	CASSLGPGRAGSGNTIYF
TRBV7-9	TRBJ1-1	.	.	TGTGCCAGCGCCCCGCGGAGGGACGCTTTCTTT	CASAPRRDAFF
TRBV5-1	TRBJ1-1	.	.	TGCGCCAGCAGCTTGATTCCCCAGGAGAACACTGAAGCTTTCTTT	CASSLIPQENTEAFF
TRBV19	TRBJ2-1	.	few	TGTGCCAGTAGTATAAGGGGAAGGGTGGACAATGAGCAGTTCTTC	CASSIRGRVDNEQFF
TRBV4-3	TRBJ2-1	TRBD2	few	TGCGCCAGCAGCCAAGATAGTCAGCTAGCGGGATCCTACAATGAGCAGTTCTTC	CASSQDSQLAGSYNEQFF
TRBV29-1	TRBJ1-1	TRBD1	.	TGCAGCGTTTCTCAGGGGGCGCTTACTGAAGCTTTCTTT	CSVSQGALTEAFF
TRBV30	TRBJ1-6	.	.	TGTGCCTGGAGTGTAAACAGGGATAATTCACCCCTCCACTTT	CAWSVNRDNSPLHF
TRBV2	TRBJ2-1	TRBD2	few	TGTGCCAGCAGTGGGACTAGCGGAGCTAGGTATGAGCAGTTCTTC	CASSGTSGARYEQFF
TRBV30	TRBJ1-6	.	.	TGTGCCTGGCGACAGGAAGATTCACCCCTCCACTTT	CAWRQEDSPLHF
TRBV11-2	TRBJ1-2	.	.	TGTGCCAGCAGCCCTGGGCTTCGTCGCTATGGCTACACCTTC	CASSPGLRRYGYTF
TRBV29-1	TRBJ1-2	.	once	TGCAGCGTTGAAGTCCAGGATATTAGCTATGGCTACACCTTC	CSVEVQDISYGYTF
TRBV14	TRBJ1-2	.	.	TGTGCCAGCAGCCAAGATATCGCTACTAACTATGGCTACACCTTC	CASSQDIATNYGYTF
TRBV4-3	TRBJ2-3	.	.	TGCGCCAGCAGCCAAGCTCATGGAGGGGGCACAGATACGCAGTATTTT	CASSQAHGGGTDTQYF
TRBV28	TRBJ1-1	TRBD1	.	TGTGCCAGCAGTCCCCCGGACAGGGTGACTTTCTTT	CASSPPDRVTFF
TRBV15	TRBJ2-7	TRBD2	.	TGTGCCACCAGCAGAGATCCTAGCGGGAGGGCCTCGATTTATGAGCAGTACTTC	CATSRDPSGRASIYEQYF
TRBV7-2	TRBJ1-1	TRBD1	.	TGTGCCAGCAGCCTGACAGGGGCGTTTCGGGTTAACACTGAAGCTTTCTTT	CASSLTGAFRVNTEAFF
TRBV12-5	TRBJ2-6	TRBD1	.	TGTGCTAGTGGTTTGGTACTCGGACAGGGGAATGGGGCCAACGTCCTGACTTTC	CASGLVLGQGNGANVLTF
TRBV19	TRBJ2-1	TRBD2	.	TGTGCCAGTAGTCGGGAGCGGGGGAAGCAGTTCTTC	CASSRERGKQFF
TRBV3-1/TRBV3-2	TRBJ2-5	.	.	TGTGCCAGCACCTCTCCCGCGCCCAGGTCCCAGTACTTC	CASTSPAPRSQYF
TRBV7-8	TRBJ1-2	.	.	TGTGCCAGCAGCTTACGGCAGGGTTGGTATGGCTACACCTTC	CASSLRQGWYGYTF
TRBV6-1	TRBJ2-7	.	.	TGTGCCAGCAGTGAACCCGGGACACTCTCCTACGAGCAGTACTTC	CASSEPGTLSYEQYF
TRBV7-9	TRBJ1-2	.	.	TGTGCCAGCAGCTTAGGGGGCAGCAGCTATGGCTACACCTTC	CASSLGGSSYGYTF
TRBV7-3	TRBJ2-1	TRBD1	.	TGTGCCAGCAGCCTCGGGACAGGGCTCGAGCAGTTCTTC	CASSLGTGLEQFF
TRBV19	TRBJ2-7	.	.	TGTGCCAGTAGTAAAACACGCGGACAGAGCTCCTACGAGCAGTACTTC	CASSKTRGQSSYEQYF
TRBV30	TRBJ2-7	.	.	TGTGCCTGGAGTGTCAGGTACGAGCAGTACTTC	CAWSVRYEQYF
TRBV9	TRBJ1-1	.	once	TGTGCCAGCAGCGTAGCTGTCGGTCAAACCGAAGCTTTCTTT	CASSVAVGQTEAFF
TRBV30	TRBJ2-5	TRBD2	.	TGTGCCTGGGTAGCGGGAGTGGAGGAGACCCAGTACTTC	CAWVAGVEETQYF
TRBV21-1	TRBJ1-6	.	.	TGTGCCAGCAAATACGGGACAGGGCGGAAAGGGTATAATTCACCCCTCCACTTT	CASKYGTGRKGYNSPLHF
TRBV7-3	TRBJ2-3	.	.	TGTGCCAGCAGCCCAGTCCTAGCGAGGGTCACAGATACGCAGTATTTT	CASSPVLARVTDTQYF
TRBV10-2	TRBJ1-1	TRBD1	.	TGCGCCAGTACCCGACAGGGTGGGACTGAAGCTTTCTTT	CASTRQGGTEAFF
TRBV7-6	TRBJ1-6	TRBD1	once	TGTGCCAGCAGCCCCCGACAGGGGCCTAATAATTCACCCCTCCACTTT	CASSPRQGPNNSPLHF
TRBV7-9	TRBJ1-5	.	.	TGTGCCAGCAGCTTAGAGGGGCGGCAGCCCCAGCATTTT	CASSLEGRQPQHF
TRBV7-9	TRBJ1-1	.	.	TGTGCCAGCAGCTTACAACAGGGGAACACTGAAGCTTTCTTT	CASSLQQGNTEAFF
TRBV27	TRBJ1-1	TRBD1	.	TGTGCCAGCAGTCTCGGACAGGGGGCTACTGAAGCTTTCTTT	CASSLGQGATEAFF
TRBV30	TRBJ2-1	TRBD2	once	TGTGCCTGGAGCCCCGGACTAGGGGACAATGAGCAGTTCTTC	CAWSPGLGDNEQFF
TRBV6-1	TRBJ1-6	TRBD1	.	TGTGCCAGCAGTGGCCCCGGACAGGGGGAGAATTCACCCCTCCACTTT	CASSGPGQGENSPLHF
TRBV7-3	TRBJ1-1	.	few	TGTGCCAGCAGCCCCGGGGGGAACACTGAAGCTTTCTTT	CASSPGGNTEAFF
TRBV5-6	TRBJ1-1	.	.	TGTGCCAGCAGCTTGAAGGCGGGGGCACCTTCCACTGAAGCTTTCTTT	CASSLKAGAPSTEAFF